This entry describes one TCR beta chain. The data are from a study of CD8 T cells in Susac syndrome. Random-hexamer reverse transcription was applied to 0.5 to 1 ug RNA. Across 54 Vbeta and 13 Jbeta, immunoSEQ multiplex PCR amplified TCR beta CDR3. From the immunoSEQ multiplex PCR reads, TCRdb called clonotypes with MiXCR, one entry per CDR3 protein. The sample includes under 55,000 distinct CDR3 sequences, approximately 93% seen only once; the top ten take about 0.51%. CD8+ and CD4+ T cells taken from blood had their TCR beta sequenced. The V gene end was trimmed by 5 bases and the J gene end by 1 base; junction bases not matched to a gene: 5. In germline, CDR1 is SGHVS, CDR2 FQNEAQ. This CDR3 has 15 amino acids.

Sequences were obtained from CD8+ T cells from PBMCs. The sequence was obtained from a human donor with multiple sclerosis. The gene calls are TRBV7-8 and TRBJ2-3; 8 bases are shared with TRBD1. The CDR3 sequence is CASSPPGGRTDTQYF. The CDR3 DNA reads TGTGCCAGCAGCCCCCCAGGGGGCCGCACAGATACGCAGTATTTT.